This TCR beta chain emerged from a study of blood T cell repertoires in COVID-19. Across the whole study: The analysed material was cDNA or gDNA that came from T cells, B-cell-depleted T cells, or PBMCs.

Germline lookup yields CDR1 SNHLY and CDR2 FYNNEI. Unmatched junction bases numbered 3, after V lost 8 bases and J lost 3 bases. CDR3 length equals 12 residues. Method: immunoSEQ multiplex PCR; TCRdb's copy keeps in-frame clones and lacks some. Altogether some 320,000 clones are present, 89% being singletons, with the ten largest covering about 5%. This TCR derives from a man in his 60s who had recovered from COVID-19. Sequenced: PBMCs or T cells enriched from blood (not recorded which). V gene TRBV2 combines with J gene TRBJ1-1, with 7 bases aligning to TRBD1. CDR3 DNA sequence: TGTGCCAGCGGGACAGAGGACACTGAAGCTTTCTTT. Translation gives CASGTEDTEAFF.